Sequencing of this TCR beta chain was carried out in a study of Ad26.COV2.S vaccination and SARS-CoV-2 variants. This clone showed up just a few times. The CDR3 is 11 amino acids. CDR1 and CDR2 from the germline V gene are ENHRY and SYGVKD. Libraries were prepared by immunoSEQ multiplex PCR; TCRdb keeps only in-frame clonotypes and omits some of them. The sample comprises hundreds of thousands of clones, approximately 87% of which are singletons, and about 3.6% rests with the top ten. Treatment in this sample: about 20 received Ad26.COV2.S at low or high dose, single or two shots; roughly 5 received placebo; per-sample allocation not given. Sampling occurred on day 63 after the first vaccine or placebo injection.

This chain connects TRBV10-3 to TRBJ2-3; D gene ambiguous. The input for sequencing was peripheral blood, taken in a trial of Ad26.COV2.S vaccine versus placebo. This TCR was recovered from a person between 18 and 60 years old who received the Ad26.COV2.S COVID-19 vaccine or a placebo. CDR3 protein: CAAKATDTQYF. CDR3 bases: TGTGCAGCAAAAGCTACAGATACGCAGTATTTT.